This is a list of T cell receptor beta chains from one sample in a study of blood T cell repertoires in COVID-19. Repertoires were generated with immunoSEQ multiplex PCR, while TCRdb's copy carries only in-frame clones and drops some. Of hundreds of thousands of clones detected, approximately 80% appear once; the ten largest clones hold around 25%. Source material: peripheral blood. The receptors derive from a man in his forties with acute or convalescent COVID-19. Each CDR3 is given with its conserved first and last residue. D genes are given only for firm matches. Where a row states a size, it is once, few, many or the class of an expanded clone; other rows omit it.

CDR3 protein,CDR3 DNA,clone size,D gene,V gene,J gene
CASGTAYSYEQYF,TGTGCCAGCGGGACAGCCTACTCCTACGAGCAGTACTTC,.,TRBD1,TRBV28,TRBJ2-7
CASSLVGTSSYNEQFF,TGTGCCAGCAGCTTAGTCGGGACTAGCTCCTACAATGAGCAGTTCTTC,.,TRBD2,TRBV7-2,TRBJ2-1
CASSRQGPNSPLHF,TGTGCCAGCAGTCGACAGGGGCCGAATTCACCCCTCCACTTT,.,TRBD1,TRBV6-5,TRBJ1-6
CASSLAGLAEYNEQFF,TGTGCCAGCAGCTTAGCGGGGCTAGCGGAGTACAATGAGCAGTTCTTC,once,TRBD2,TRBV7-2,TRBJ2-1
CASSQGGGANYGYTF,TGCGCCAGCAGCCAAGGGGGGGGAGCTAACTATGGCTACACCTTC,.,.,TRBV4-1,TRBJ1-2
CASSVLTGTNEKLFF,TGTGCCAGCTCAGTTTTGACAGGGACTAATGAAAAACTGTTTTTT,.,TRBD1,TRBV18,TRBJ1-4
CATSRGTGVTGELFF,TGTGCCACCAGCAGGGGGACAGGGGTGACCGGGGAGCTGTTTTTT,.,TRBD1,TRBV15,TRBJ2-2
CASSPDQLATTDTQYF,TGTGCCAGCTCACCAGATCAACTAGCGACCACAGATACGCAGTATTTT,.,TRBD2,TRBV18,TRBJ2-3
CASSQTSGGYTDTQYF,TGCGCCAGCAGCCAGACTAGCGGAGGGTACACAGATACGCAGTATTTT,.,TRBD2,TRBV5-1,TRBJ2-3
CASTPSEYNEQFF,TGTGCCAGTACGCCTAGCGAGTACAATGAGCAGTTCTTC,.,.,TRBV19,TRBJ2-1
CASSLISGASGTEAFF,TGTGCCAGCAGTTTAATATCAGGGGCGAGCGGCACTGAAGCTTTCTTT,once,.,TRBV28,TRBJ1-1
CASSPGGLREKLFF,TGTGCCAGCAGCCCCGGAGGACTGCGTGAAAAACTGTTTTTT,.,.,TRBV3-1/TRBV3-2,TRBJ1-4
CASSPSGYSSSPLHF,TGTGCCAGCTCACCATCAGGTTACAGTAGTTCACCCCTCCACTTT,.,.,TRBV18,TRBJ1-6
CASSIEPGGYTF,TGTGCCAGTAGTATAGAGCCGGGGGGCTACACCTTC,.,.,TRBV19,TRBJ1-2
CASSPPGQLDTEAFF,TGTGCCAGCTCACCCCCGGGACAGCTCGACACTGAAGCTTTCTTT,.,TRBD1,TRBV18,TRBJ1-1
CASSQNPSGTSYEQYF,TGTGCCAGCAGCCAAAACCCCAGCGGGACCTCCTACGAGCAGTACTTC,.,TRBD2,TRBV3-1/TRBV3-2,TRBJ2-7
CASSLVGQGIEKLFF,TGTGCCAGCAGCTTGGTCGGACAGGGGATTGAAAAACTGTTTTTT,.,TRBD1,TRBV5-4,TRBJ1-4
CASSQDVGSSYNEQFF,TGCGCCAGCAGCCAAGATGTCGGGAGCTCCTACAATGAGCAGTTCTTC,.,.,TRBV4-3,TRBJ2-1
CASSYSTRGDTEAFF,TGTGCCAGCAGTTACTCGACTCGGGGAGACACTGAAGCTTTCTTT,.,.,TRBV6-5,TRBJ1-1
CASSQDTDYVQDTQYF,TGCGCCAGCAGCCAAGATACTGACTACGTACAAGATACGCAGTATTTT,.,.,TRBV4-3,TRBJ2-3
CASSEDMLGGYTF,TGTGCCAGCAGTGAGGACATGTTGGGTGGCTACACCTTC,.,.,TRBV6-1,TRBJ1-2
CASSLTGGNSGNTIYF,TGTGCCAGCAGCTTAACCGGGGGGAACTCTGGAAACACCATATATTTT,few,.,TRBV7-2,TRBJ1-3
CASSEGSNYGYTF,TGTGCCAGCAGTGAGGGCAGTAACTATGGCTACACCTTC,.,.,TRBV25-1,TRBJ1-2
CASSEWGLAGSYNEQFF,TGTGCCAGCAGTGAATGGGGACTAGCGGGTAGCTACAATGAGCAGTTCTTC,.,TRBD2,TRBV2,TRBJ2-1
CASSALENEQFF,TGTGCCAGCTCAGCTCTAGAGAATGAGCAGTTCTTC,.,.,TRBV18,TRBJ2-1
CASSSDGSAYNEQFF,TGTGCCAGTAGTAGTGACGGGAGTGCCTACAATGAGCAGTTCTTC,.,.,TRBV19,TRBJ2-1
CSVTYSGSTYNEQFF,TGCAGCGTTACCTATAGCGGGAGCACCTACAATGAGCAGTTCTTC,once,TRBD2,TRBV29-1,TRBJ2-1
CASSLGGNGEAFF,TGTGCCAGCAGCTTAGGAGGTAATGGTGAAGCTTTCTTT,.,.,TRBV11-3,TRBJ1-1
CATLRVTLHNYGYTF,TGTGCCACGCTTCGAGTGACACTTCACAACTATGGCTACACCTTC,many,.,TRBV10-3,TRBJ1-2
CAVKGAETNYGYTF,TGTGCAGTTAAGGGAGCCGAGACTAACTATGGCTACACCTTC,.,.,TRBV6-5,TRBJ1-2
CASALLGGRGGRQGGNTIYF,TGTGCCAGTGCCCTACTTGGGGGGAGAGGAGGGCGTCAAGGTGGAAACACCATATATTTT,.,.,TRBV19,TRBJ1-3
CASSPSTGGKTGELFF,TGTGCCAGCAGCCCATCGACAGGGGGAAAAACCGGGGAGCTGTTTTTT,.,TRBD1,TRBV7-9,TRBJ2-2
CASSESLYGEQFF,TGTGCCAGCAGTGAAAGCCTGTATGGTGAGCAGTTCTTC,.,.,TRBV6-1,TRBJ2-1
CASSAGLAGVPLNFF,TGTGCCAGCAGCGCGGGACTAGCGGGAGTCCCGTTAAACTTCTTC,.,TRBD2,TRBV7-2,TRBJ2-7
CASSTLNTEAFF,TGTGCCAGCAGCACACTGAACACTGAAGCTTTCTTT,.,.,TRBV6-5,TRBJ1-1
CASSQENSGTEAFF,TGCGCCAGCAGCCAAGAGAACTCCGGGACTGAAGCTTTCTTT,few,.,TRBV4-1,TRBJ1-1
CASSLVRGYEQYF,TGTGCCAGCAGTTTAGTCAGGGGCTACGAGCAGTACTTC,once,.,TRBV12-3/TRBV12-4,TRBJ2-7
CATMGLAGGLLSTDTQYF,TGTGCCACCATGGGACTAGCGGGAGGTCTCCTAAGCACAGATACGCAGTATTTT,.,TRBD2,TRBV19,TRBJ2-3